This entry concerns a single T cell receptor beta chain. Antigen specificity is unknown. Germline CDR1 and CDR2: SGHTS and YDEGEE. This CDR3 region has 14 residues. V lost 0 bases and J lost 2, with 8 bases in between. Generated by immunoSEQ multiplex PCR, the TCRdb table keeps only in-frame clones and is missing some. The sample contains 27,000 or so clones, 80% to 90% of which appear only once. The data were taken from a study of OX40 agonist ivuxolimab in advanced cancers. Across the whole study: Prior anti-PD-1, anti-PD-L1 or anti-CTLA-4 therapy was allowed; roughly 40% had some. Study results and limitations: At 0.1-3.0 mg/kg, partial responders had clonal expansion among the lowest observed. Fewer expanded clones were found on average in CD4+ than in CD8+ T cells.

The chain has TRBV5-8 and TRBJ1-1, with D possibly being TRBD1 (5 bases). The origin of this receptor is an adult with an advanced solid tumor such as melanoma, head and neck, liver or kidney cancer. Sample: CD4+ or CD8+ T cells sorted from blood, taken in a trial of the OX40 agonist ivuxolimab. CDR3 nucleotides: TGTGCCAGCAGCTTGGTTGGGGGAAACACTGAAGCTTTCTTT. Protein: CASSLVGGNTEAFF.